Each of the 11 T cell receptor beta chains below was sequenced from the same sample in a study of blood T cell repertoires in COVID-19. Here immunoSEQ multiplex PCR was the method, and the copy in TCRdb shows in-frame clones only, minus some. The sample has tens of thousands of clones, about 91% seen once; the top ten hold 2% to 2.5%. The sequencing input was peripheral blood. These receptors came from a human donor with active COVID-19. The donor label of this sample is uncertain.

V usage is TRBV6-2 or TRBV6-3 and J usage is TRBJ2-7, with D perhaps matching TRBD2 (5 bases). The germline CDR1 and CDR2 sequences are MNHEY and SVGEGT. The CDR3 has 15 amino acids. V lost 2 bases and J 7 bases, leaving 18 bases between the germline ends. In DNA form, the CDR3 reads TGTGCCAGCAGTTACCAGGAGGACTCCCTACGAGAGCAGTACTTC. Translated: CASSYQEDSLREQYF.

This clone has just one count. The chain uses TRBV24-1 and TRBJ1-3; D call uncertain. The CDR3 loop spans 17 amino acids. CDR1 and CDR2 from the germline V gene are KGHDR and SFDVKD. Trimming shortened V by 1 base and J by 0 bases, and 12 bases separated the two germline ends. The chain's CDR3 is CATSDLRGAPSGNTIYF. CDR3 DNA sequence: TGTGCCACCAGTGATTTACGGGGAGCCCCCTCTGGAAACACCATATATTTT.

The rearrangement uses TRBV6-1 and TRBJ1-1; D is unresolved. This CDR3 is 15 amino acids long. Germline CDR1 reads MNHNS; CDR2 reads SASEGT. The V and J ends lost 2 bases and 6 bases respectively, with 16 bases between them. DNA of the CDR3: TGTGCCAGCAGTGAATTCGGTCTTGAGATGGCTGAAGCTTTCTTT. It yields the protein CASSEFGLEMAEAFF.

The rearrangement joins TRBV10-2 to TRBJ1-3; D is unclear. The CDR3 runs 13 residues. Germline-derived CDR1 and CDR2 are WSHSY and SAAADI. Trimming took off 4 bases at V and 3 bases at J, with 7 bases between the two ends. CDR3 sequence reads: CASSVSLGNTIYF. DNA of the CDR3: TGCGCCAGCAGTGTAAGCCTTGGAAACACCATATATTTT.

The chain employs TRBV3-1 (or the pseudogene TRBV3-2) and TRBJ2-3, with D unclear. The CDR3 contains 16 residues. The V and J ends lost 4 bases and 2 bases respectively, with 16 bases between them. Germline loops: CDR1 LGHDT, CDR2 YNNKEL (reference sequence). The CDR3 sequence: CASSLGAFSNTDTQYF. The CDR3 DNA reads as TGTGCCAGCAGCCTTGGAGCTTTTAGTAACACAGATACGCAGTATTTT.

The chain is built from TRBV7-2 and TRBJ2-7, with 9 bases matching TRBD2. The CDR3 totals 15 residues. The germline V gene encodes CDR1 SGHTA and CDR2 FQGNSA. Trimming removed 1 base from V and 2 bases from J; junction bases left unmatched: 3. The CDR3 DNA reads TGTGCCAGCAGCTTAGAGGCTAGCGGGGCCTACGAGCAGTACTTC. It codes for CASSLEASGAYEQYF.

The chain couples TRBV5-1 to TRBJ1-6, with 10 bases identical to TRBD1. CDR3 length: 15 amino acids. The germline gives CDR1 SGHRS, CDR2 YFSETQ. V shed 2 bases, J shed 8 bases, and the junction held 4 bases outside the gene matches. The CDR3 region has the DNA TGCGCCAGCAGCTTCACCGGGACAGGGGATTCACCCCTCCACTTT. It codes for CASSFTGTGDSPLHF.

This sequence joins TRBV5-1 and TRBJ1-5; 7 bases match TRBD1. With 5 bases clipped from V and 5 bases from J, the junction kept 7 bases outside the gene matches. The CDR3 consists of 14 residues. Germline-derived CDR1 and CDR2 are SGHRS and YFSETQ. The DNA of the CDR3 is TGCGCCAGCAGACGGGACAGCAAAGATCAGCCCCAGCATTTT. Translating it yields CASRRDSKDQPQHF.

This chain connects TRBV12-3 or TRBV12-4 to TRBJ1-1; possibly TRBD1 for D (6 bases). This CDR3 has 13 amino acids. Trimming pared 3 bases from V and 3 bases from J, leaving 8 bases between. CDR3 coding DNA: TGTGCCAGCAGTTTCCACAGGGACACTGAAGCTTTCTTT. This codes for CASSFHRDTEAFF.

This clone came up once. This sequence joins TRBV4-2 and TRBJ1-1; D not resolved. The germline CDR1 and CDR2 sequences are LGHNA and YNFKEQ. V lost 1 base, J lost 5 bases, and 11 bases lay in between. This CDR3 spans 14 amino acids. This CDR3 reads CASSQGPRMTEAFF. CDR3 bases: TGTGCCAGCAGCCAAGGGCCCAGGATGACTGAAGCTTTCTTT.

The gene calls are TRBV5-1 and TRBJ2-5; possibly TRBD1 for D (5 bases). The CDR3 has 17 residues. Between the trimmed V and J ends, which lost 0 bases and 2 bases, there was a span of 17 bases. Germline-derived CDR1 and CDR2 are SGHRS and YFSETQ. The CDR3 sequence is CASSLGGRAGDQETQYF. The CDR3 coding sequence is TGCGCCAGCAGCTTGGGGGGCCGGGCAGGAGATCAAGAGACCCAGTACTTC. Filled out from reference TRBV5-1 and TRBJ2-5, the complete variable domain reads KAGVTQTPRYLIKTRGQQVTLSCSPISGHRSVSWYQQTPGQGLQFLFEYFSETQRNKGNFPGRFSGRQFSNSRSEMNVSTLELGDSALYLCASSLGGRAGDQETQYFGPGTRLLVL.